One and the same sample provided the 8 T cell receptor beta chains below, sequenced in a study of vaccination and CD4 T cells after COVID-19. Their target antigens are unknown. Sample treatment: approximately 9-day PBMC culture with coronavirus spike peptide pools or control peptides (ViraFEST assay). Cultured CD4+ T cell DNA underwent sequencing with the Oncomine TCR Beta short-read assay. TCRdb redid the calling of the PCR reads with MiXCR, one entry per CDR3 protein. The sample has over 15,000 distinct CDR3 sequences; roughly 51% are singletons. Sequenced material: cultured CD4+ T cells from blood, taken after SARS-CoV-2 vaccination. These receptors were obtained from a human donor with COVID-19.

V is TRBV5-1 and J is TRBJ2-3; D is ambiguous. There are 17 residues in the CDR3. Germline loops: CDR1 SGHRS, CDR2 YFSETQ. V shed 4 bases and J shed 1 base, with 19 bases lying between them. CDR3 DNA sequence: TGCGCCAGCAGCCCAACCCTTCGCGGCCCAGGCACAGATACGCAGTATTTT. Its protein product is CASSPTLRGPGTDTQYF.

The DNA of the CDR3 is TGTGCCAGCTCACCACCGGGTCAGCCCCAGCATTTT. It specifies CASSPPGQPQHF. This chain links TRBV18 with TRBJ1-5; D remains unclear. This CDR3 is 12 amino acids long. With 0 bases removed from V and 6 bases from J, the gap between germline ends came to 3 bases. Germline V CDR1 and CDR2: KGHSH, LQKENI.

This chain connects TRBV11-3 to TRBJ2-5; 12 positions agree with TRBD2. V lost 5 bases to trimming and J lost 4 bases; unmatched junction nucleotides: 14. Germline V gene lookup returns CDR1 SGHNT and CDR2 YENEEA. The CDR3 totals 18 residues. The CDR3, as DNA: TGTGCCAGCAGCGCCCGCCGACTAGCGGGGGCGATGCGAGAGACCCAGTACTTC. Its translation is CASSARRLAGAMRETQYF.

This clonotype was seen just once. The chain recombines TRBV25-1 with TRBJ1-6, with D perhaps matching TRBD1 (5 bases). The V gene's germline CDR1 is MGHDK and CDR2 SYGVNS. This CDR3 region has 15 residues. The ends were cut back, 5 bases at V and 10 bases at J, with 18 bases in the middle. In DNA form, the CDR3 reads TGTGCCAGCAGTACCCCCGACGGGGGATACTCACCCCTCCACTTT. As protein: CASSTPDGGYSPLHF.

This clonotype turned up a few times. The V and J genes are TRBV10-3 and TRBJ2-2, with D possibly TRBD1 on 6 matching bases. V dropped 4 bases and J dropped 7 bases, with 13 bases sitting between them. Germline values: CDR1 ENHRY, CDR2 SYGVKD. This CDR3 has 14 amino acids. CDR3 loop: CAISATGLNGELFF. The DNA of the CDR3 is TGTGCCATCAGTGCCACAGGGTTGAACGGGGAGCTGTTTTTT.

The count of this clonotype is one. CDR3 nucleotides: TGTGCCAGTAGTAATCCTGAGCGGGGGTACGAGCAGTACTTC. It specifies CASSNPERGYEQYF. The chain employs TRBV19 and TRBJ2-7; 8 bases line up with TRBD2. The CDR3 contains 14 residues. Germline-derived CDR1 and CDR2 are LNHDA and SQIVND (reference sequence). The trim removed 4 bases at V and 4 bases at J, leaving 6 bases unmatched. Filled out from reference TRBV19 and TRBJ2-7, the complete variable domain reads DGGITQSPKYLFRKEGQNVTLSCEQNLNHDAMYWYRQDPGQGLRLIYYSQIVNDFQKGDIAEGYSVSREKKESFPLTVTSAQKNPTAFYLCASSNPERGYEQYFGPGTRLTVT.

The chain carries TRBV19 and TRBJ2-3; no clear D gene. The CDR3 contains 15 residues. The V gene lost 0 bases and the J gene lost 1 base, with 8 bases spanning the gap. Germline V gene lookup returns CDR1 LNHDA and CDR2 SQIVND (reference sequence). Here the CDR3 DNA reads TGTGCCAGTAGTATAGATAGCCGGGGCACAGATACGCAGTATTTT. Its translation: CASSIDSRGTDTQYF.

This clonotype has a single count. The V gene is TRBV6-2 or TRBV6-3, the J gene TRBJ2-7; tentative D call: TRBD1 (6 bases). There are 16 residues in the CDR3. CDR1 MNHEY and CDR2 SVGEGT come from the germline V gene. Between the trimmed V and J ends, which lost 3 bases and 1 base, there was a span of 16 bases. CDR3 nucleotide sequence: TGTGCCAGCAGTTATGAGGGACACTTCCTATCCTACGAGCAGTACTTC. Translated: CASSYEGHFLSYEQYF.